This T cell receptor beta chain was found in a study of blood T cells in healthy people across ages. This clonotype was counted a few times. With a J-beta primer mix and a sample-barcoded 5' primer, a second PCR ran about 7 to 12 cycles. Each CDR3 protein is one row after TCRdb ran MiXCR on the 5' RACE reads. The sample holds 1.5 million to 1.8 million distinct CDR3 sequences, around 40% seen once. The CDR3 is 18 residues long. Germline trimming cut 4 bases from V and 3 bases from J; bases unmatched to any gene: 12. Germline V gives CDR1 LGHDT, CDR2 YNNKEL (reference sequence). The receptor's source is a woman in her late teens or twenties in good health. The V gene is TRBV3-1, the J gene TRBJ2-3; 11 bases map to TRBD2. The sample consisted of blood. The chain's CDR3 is CASSLEPIAGGRTDTQYF. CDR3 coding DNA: TGTGCCAGCAGCCTTGAACCTATAGCGGGAGGGCGGACAGATACGCAGTATTTT.